A single sample gave rise to the 27 T cell receptor beta chains below, sequenced in a study of T cell responses to AZD1222 COVID-19 vaccine. Generated by immunoSEQ multiplex PCR, the TCRdb table keeps only in-frame clones and is missing some. The sample lists roughly 80,000 clones, approximately 90% occurring once. The input for sequencing was peripheral blood, taken 28 days after the second AZD1222 dose. Every receptor here comes from an adult who received the AZD1222 COVID-19 vaccine.

Here the CDR3 reads CASSSGQGLVNTGELFF. CDR3 nucleotides: TGTGCCAGCAGCTCTGGACAGGGGCTAGTAAACACCGGGGAGCTGTTTTTT. The genes are TRBV6-2 or TRBV6-3 and TRBJ2-2, with 9 bases lining up with TRBD1. The CDR3 extends over 17 amino acids. CDR1 is MNHEY, CDR2 SVGEGT, per germline. The V segment lost 6 bases and the J segment 2 bases; nucleotides outside the gene matches: 10.

V gene TRBV19 combines with J gene TRBJ1-2, with TRBD1 identical over 7 bases. Germline V CDR1 and CDR2: LNHDA, SQIVND (reference sequence). The length of the CDR3 is 13 residues. V dropped 5 bases and J dropped 2; count of bases not matched to a gene: 2. The chain's CDR3 is CASSAGQNYGYTF. In DNA, the CDR3 is TGTGCCAGTAGTGCGGGACAGAACTATGGCTACACCTTC. Full variable domain (outside the CDR3, taken from reference TRBV19 and TRBJ1-2): DGGITQSPKYLFRKEGQNVTLSCEQNLNHDAMYWYRQDPGQGLRLIYYSQIVNDFQKGDIAEGYSVSREKKESFPLTVTSAQKNPTAFYLCASSAGQNYGYTFGSGTRLTVV.

In its sample, this clone was seen a few times. The genes are TRBV9 and TRBJ1-4; maybe TRBD1 (5 bases). The CDR3 runs to 14 residues. Trimming shortened V by 3 bases and J by 8 bases, and 14 bases separated the two germline ends. The germline V gene encodes CDR1 SGDLS and CDR2 YYNGEE. The CDR3 loop is CASSAGTRGEKLFF. The CDR3, as DNA: TGTGCCAGCAGCGCTGGGACCCGAGGGGAAAAACTGTTTTTT. The variable domain in full, completed from reference TRBV9 and TRBJ1-4, reads DSGVTQTPKHLITATGQRVTLRCSPRSGDLSVYWYQQSLDQGLQFLIQYYNGEERAKGNILERFSAQQFPDLHSELNLSSLELGDSALYFCASSAGTRGEKLFFGSGTQLSVL.

DNA for the CDR3: TGTGCCAGCAGTTCTCTTTACTCCACCGGGAAGGCAAAAGAAGCTTTCTTT. It specifies CASSSLYSTGKAKEAFF. This sequence joins TRBV27 and TRBJ1-1, with D hard to call. V lost 4 bases and J lost 8, with 26 bases in between. The CDR3 runs 17 residues. Germline V lookup: CDR1 MNHEY, CDR2 SMNVEV (reference sequence).

The rearrangement uses TRBV6-5 and TRBJ1-1, with D maybe TRBD1 (6 bases). The CDR3 is 15 residues long. V lost 6 bases to trimming and J lost 0 bases, with 14 bases between them. CDR1 and CDR2 (germline): MNHEY, SVGAGI. CDR3 amino acids: CASSRLEGVNTEAFF. The CDR3 bases are TGTGCCAGCAGCCGCCTCGAGGGGGTGAACACTGAAGCTTTCTTT.

As concerns this clone: The sample carries other DNA sequences with the same CDR3. J is TRBJ2-2 and V is TRBV3-1 (or the pseudogene TRBV3-2); D is perhaps TRBD1 (5 bases). The V end lost 4 bases, the J end lost 1 base, and 7 bases lay between the germline ends. The CDR3 consists of 14 residues. The germline gives CDR1 LGHDT, CDR2 YNNKEL (reference sequence). CDR3 residues: CASSLGQNTGELFF. The CDR3 bases are TGTGCCAGCAGCCTAGGACAGAACACCGGGGAGCTGTTTTTT.

This clone has a handful of counts. This chain links TRBV3-1 (or the pseudogene TRBV3-2) with TRBJ2-5; D gene ambiguous. V lost 4 bases and J lost 2, with 5 bases in between. The CDR3 spans 12 residues. Germline CDR1 is LGHDT and CDR2 is YNNKEL (reference sequence). CDR3 amino acids: CASSLAQETQYF. The CDR3 coding sequence is TGTGCCAGCAGCCTAGCTCAAGAGACCCAGTACTTC.

The rearrangement links TRBV9 to TRBJ1-5; no firm D call. Trimming pared 0 bases from V and 6 bases from J, leaving 10 bases between. The V gene's germline CDR1 is SGDLS and CDR2 YYNGEE. The CDR3 sequence is 14 residues long. In nucleotides, the CDR3 is TGTGCCAGCAGCGTAGAACCGGTCGGTCAGCCCCAGCATTTT. This codes for CASSVEPVGQPQHF.

The J gene is TRBJ2-3, the V gene TRBV10-3; TRBD2 is a possible D gene (5 bases). The germline gives CDR1 ENHRY, CDR2 SYGVKD. This CDR3 contains 15 residues. The ends were cut back, 0 bases at V and 2 bases at J, with 9 bases in the middle. CDR3 nucleotide sequence: TGTGCCATCAGTGAGTCAGCGGCATCCACAGATACGCAGTATTTT. Residues: CAISESAASTDTQYF.

In its sample, this clone was seen a few times. The J gene is TRBJ2-7, the V gene TRBV10-1, with TRBD1 matching 9 bases. Germline values: CDR1 WNHNN, CDR2 SYGVQD (reference sequence). V lost 6 bases to trimming and J lost 3 bases; unmatched junction nucleotides: 9. The CDR3 has 15 amino acids. The CDR3 sequence is CASSKGQGNIYEQYF. CDR3 nucleotides: TGCGCCAGCAGCAAGGGACAGGGCAATATCTACGAGCAGTACTTC.

The gene calls are TRBV19 and TRBJ1-5, with 7 positions matching TRBD1. The CDR3 contains 14 residues. Per the germline V gene, CDR1 is LNHDA and CDR2 is SQIVND (reference sequence). The V gene end was trimmed by 3 bases and the J gene end by 4 bases; junction bases not matched to a gene: 3. CDR3 protein: CASSIGTENQPQHF. The CDR3 bases are TGTGCCAGTAGTATCGGGACAGAAAATCAGCCCCAGCATTTT.

The V call is TRBV19, the J call TRBJ2-7; 8 bases agree with TRBD2. CDR1 and CDR2 (germline): LNHDA, SQIVND (reference sequence). The CDR3 is made up of 14 amino acids. J lost 3 bases, V lost 3 bases, and 4 bases had no gene match. CDR3 in amino acids: CASSIQRGGYEQYF. As DNA, the CDR3 is TGTGCCAGTAGTATTCAACGGGGGGGCTACGAGCAGTACTTC.

This clone was recorded once. The chain is built from TRBV7-9 and TRBJ1-5; TRBD1 is a possible D gene (5 bases). Germline CDR1 SEHNR, CDR2 FQNEAQ (reference sequence). Trimming left V 0 bases short and J 2 bases short, with 11 bases between. The length of the CDR3 is 16 residues. The CDR3 DNA is TGTGCCAGCAGCTTAGCGCGGGGCTCGGGCAATCAGCCCCAGCATTTT. It encodes CASSLARGSGNQPQHF.

J is TRBJ2-3 and V is TRBV5-1; 12 bases match TRBD2. The V and J ends lost 4 bases and 2 bases, in that order; junction bases with no gene match: 8. Germline assignment: CDR1 SGHRS and CDR2 YFSETQ. The CDR3 is 17 residues long. The CDR3, as DNA: TGCGCCAGCAGCCCAGGACTAGCGGGGACAAACACAGATACGCAGTATTTT. Protein sequence: CASSPGLAGTNTDTQYF.

CDR3 in DNA: TGTGCCAGTAGTAGGAGTAGCGGAAGCACAGATACGCAGTATTTT. This codes for CASSRSSGSTDTQYF. The rearrangement links TRBV19 to TRBJ2-3; the D gene is possibly TRBD2 (6 bases). The CDR3 consists of 15 residues. Germline V gene lookup returns CDR1 LNHDA and CDR2 SQIVND (reference sequence). With 4 bases removed from V and 0 bases from J, the gap between germline ends came to 11 bases.

This chain links TRBV14 with TRBJ1-2; 7 bases agree with TRBD1. Unmatched junction bases numbered 6, after V lost 4 bases and J lost 4 bases. This CDR3 is 14 amino acids long. The germline V gene encodes CDR1 SGHDN and CDR2 FVKESK. CDR3 loop: CASSPLGQLYGYTF. The CDR3 nucleotides are TGTGCCAGCAGCCCACTGGGACAGCTCTATGGCTACACCTTC.

The chain carries TRBV4-3 and TRBJ1-2; the D is unclear. This CDR3 has 14 residues. Trimming took off 0 bases at V and 3 bases at J, with 8 bases between the two ends. Per the germline V gene, CDR1 is LGHNA and CDR2 is YSLEER. Written as DNA, the CDR3 is TGCGCCAGCAGCCAAGAGACCTGGGACTATGGCTACACCTTC. Translation gives CASSQETWDYGYTF.

This sequence joins TRBV21-1 and TRBJ2-7; no check of the table's D call, TRBD2, against the DNA was made. TRBV21-1 is a pseudogene locus. This CDR3 has 16 residues. The CDR3 DNA reads TGTGCCAGCAGCAAAGCGCTTTCTGGGACTAGCTACGAGCAGTACTTC. Its translation: CASSKALSGTSYEQYF.

V usage is TRBV6-6 and J usage is TRBJ1-1; D is perhaps TRBD1 (5 bases). In germline, CDR1 is MNHNY, CDR2 SVGAGI (reference sequence). The CDR3 contains 14 residues. V was pared by 6 bases and J by 3 bases, with 14 bases between. CDR3 protein: CASRGLGWDTEAFF. CDR3 DNA: TGTGCCAGCAGGGGGCTGGGATGGGACACTGAAGCTTTCTTT.

The chain employs TRBV5-6 and TRBJ1-1; unclear D gene. The V and J ends lost 1 base and 5 bases respectively, with 12 bases between them. Germline V CDR1 and CDR2: SGHDT, YYEEEE. The CDR3 runs 14 residues. For the CDR3, the DNA is TGTGCCAGCAGCTTGCTTCCAGGACGGACTGAAGCTTTCTTT. Encoded protein: CASSLLPGRTEAFF.

The chain is built from TRBV29-1 and TRBJ2-5; D is possibly TRBD1 (5 bases). V was cut by 4 bases and J by 3 bases, with 12 bases left in between. Per germline, CDR1 SQVTM and CDR2 ANQGSEA. The CDR3 is 13 residues long. As DNA, the CDR3 is TGCAGCGTTGCGGCGTCAGGGAAAGAGACCCAGTACTTC. Its translation is CSVAASGKETQYF.

This clone was detected only once. The J gene is TRBJ1-5, the V gene TRBV10-2; no clear D gene. The germline V gene has CDR1 WSHSY and CDR2 SAAADI. The CDR3 totals 15 residues. V lost 1 base, J lost 7 bases, and 14 bases lay in between. The CDR3 spells CASSELQVLRQPQHF. The DNA for the CDR3 is TGCGCCAGCAGTGAGTTGCAGGTGTTAAGGCAGCCCCAGCATTTT.

The J gene is TRBJ2-2, the V gene TRBV4-2, with 13 bases lining up with TRBD2. This CDR3 is built from 18 residues. V gave up 1 base and J gave up 0 bases; unmatched junction bases: 2. Germline values: CDR1 LGHNA, CDR2 YNFKEQ. As DNA, the CDR3 is TGTGCCAGCAGCCAAGGGACTAGCGGGGGCACGAACACCGGGGAGCTGTTTTTT. Translating gives CASSQGTSGGTNTGELFF.

The J gene is TRBJ1-6, the V gene TRBV5-6; D is unclear. CDR1 is SGHDT, CDR2 YYEEEE, per germline. The CDR3 contains 12 residues. Trimming stripped 0 bases from V and 10 bases from J, with 5 bases between. CDR3 protein: CASSLVGSPLHF. For the CDR3, the DNA is TGTGCCAGCAGCTTGGTCGGGTCACCCCTCCACTTT.

The CDR3 protein is CATSRDRGDRGREQYF. Here the CDR3 DNA reads TGTGCCACCAGCAGAGACCGAGGGGACAGGGGACGCGAGCAGTACTTC. The chain combines TRBV15 with TRBJ2-7; 10 nucleotides match TRBD1. This CDR3 has 16 amino acids. The V gene end was trimmed by 0 bases and the J gene end by 6 bases; junction bases not matched to a gene: 8. The V gene's germline CDR1 is LNHNV and CDR2 YYDKDF (reference sequence).

The genes are TRBV10-3 and TRBJ1-6; weak D call: TRBD1 (6 bases). The V end lost 8 bases, the J end lost 4 bases, and 12 bases lay between the germline ends. CDR3 length: 14 amino acids. Germline assignment: CDR1 ENHRY and CDR2 SYGVKD. CDR3 sequence reads: CAIGRGAYNSPLHF. In nucleotides, the CDR3 is TGTGCCATCGGGCGGGGGGCTTATAATTCACCCCTCCACTTT.

Only one count was recorded for this clone. V usage is TRBV5-1 and J usage is TRBJ2-1; 8 bases line up with TRBD1. From germline, CDR1 is SGHRS and CDR2 YFSETQ. V shed 4 bases and J 7 bases; nucleotides not matched to a gene: 10. There are 15 residues in the CDR3. The chain's CDR3 is CASSGGGDRRNEQFF. For the CDR3, the DNA is TGCGCCAGCAGCGGGGGTGGGGACAGGCGGAATGAGCAGTTCTTC.